The source of this TCR beta chain is a study of early T cells in non-severe SARS-CoV-2 infection. Germline CDR1 DFQATT, CDR2 SNEGSKA (reference sequence). This CDR3 region has 15 residues. Germline trimming cut 5 bases from V and 4 bases from J; bases unmatched to any gene: 6. Only a few counts were recorded for this clonotype. Attachment of unique molecular identifiers was made to individual cDNA molecules. Each CDR3 protein gets one entry after TCRdb re-called the 5' RACE reads with MiXCR. There are about 90,000 distinct CDR3 sequences in the sample; about an eighth occur only once, and 6% to 7.5% lies in the top ten.

This TCR was sampled from an adult who was a healthcare worker with PCR-confirmed SARS-CoV-2 infection or an uninfected control (not recorded which). The rearrangement uses TRBV20-1 and TRBJ1-6; 9 bases align to TRBD1. The sample consisted of whole blood. The CDR3 reads CSALNDRGYNSPLHF. The CDR3 DNA sequence: TGCAGTGCTCTTAACGACAGGGGGTATAATTCACCCCTCCACTTT.